The 29 T cell receptor beta chains below come from one sample, sequenced in a study of cytomegalovirus exposure and HLA in healthy donors. PCR was performed using 60 Vbeta and 13 Jbeta primers. TCRdb's table, derived via immunoSEQ multiplex PCR, lists solely in-frame clones and lacks some. The repertoire consists of about 100,000 clones, with around 79% occurring once and the leading ten covering about 1.9%. The sequenced sample consisted of PBMCs. Receptor source: a woman aged 40 to 50 in good health and CMV-seronegative.

The chain carries TRBV9 and TRBJ2-1; a weak D match, TRBD1 (6 bases). The V end lost 2 bases, the J end lost 4 bases, and 10 bases lay between the germline ends. The germline V gene has CDR1 SGDLS and CDR2 YYNGEE. The CDR3 totals 14 residues. This CDR3 is CASSVDSLYNEQFF. CDR3 in DNA: TGTGCCAGCAGCGTGGACAGTTTATACAATGAGCAGTTCTTC.

The gene calls are TRBV7-8 and TRBJ2-3; D unclear. V was shortened by 5 bases and J by 7 bases, with 10 bases between the two germline ends. CDR1 is SGHVS, CDR2 FQNEAQ, per germline. This CDR3 has 12 residues. The chain's CDR3 is CASSHERNTQYF. CDR3 sequence (DNA): TGTGCCAGCAGCCACGAGAGAAATACGCAGTATTTT.

This clone came up a few times. This chain links TRBV7-8 with TRBJ1-4, with 10 bases that match TRBD1. The CDR3 runs to 15 residues. V shed 1 base and J 8 bases; nucleotides not matched to a gene: 4. From germline, CDR1 is SGHVS and CDR2 FQNEAQ. The CDR3 DNA is TGTGCCAGCAGCTTAGGGACAGGGGGAGGGGAAAAACTGTTTTTT. Amino acids: CASSLGTGGGEKLFF.

The rearrangement uses TRBV7-3 and TRBJ2-1, with a tentative D call TRBD2 (7 bases). Trimming removed 5 bases from V and 4 bases from J, with 12 bases in between. Germline CDR1 SGHTA, CDR2 FQGTGA. The CDR3 spans 14 residues. The CDR3 bases are TGTGCCAGCAGCCCGGGGGGCGGATACAATGAGCAGTTCTTC. Its translation: CASSPGGGYNEQFF.

The chain is built from TRBV11-2 and TRBJ2-2, with 12 bases lining up with TRBD2. In germline, CDR1 is SGHAT, CDR2 FQNNGV. V shed 4 bases, J shed 5 bases, and the junction held 8 bases outside the gene matches. The length of the CDR3 is 17 residues. The CDR3, as DNA: TGTGCCAGCAGCTCCCGACTAGCGGGAGAGGGTACCGGGGAGCTGTTTTTT. Residues: CASSSRLAGEGTGELFF.

The chain combines TRBV9 with TRBJ2-1; 12 bases are shared with TRBD2. Germline V CDR1 and CDR2: SGDLS, YYNGEE. The trim removed 3 bases at V and 13 bases at J, leaving 11 bases unmatched. This CDR3 comprises 15 residues. The CDR3 region has the DNA TGTGCCAGCAGCGCGGGGACTAGCGGGTGGAGAATCCAGTTCTTC. Its translation: CASSAGTSGWRIQFF.

V is TRBV4-1 and J is TRBJ2-7; a possible D gene is TRBD1 (6 bases). Germline CDR1 and CDR2: MGHRA and YSYEKL. The CDR3 covers 16 residues. Trimming removed 0 bases at V and 3 bases at J, with 15 bases between. CDR3 in DNA: TGCGCCAGCAGCCAAGATCGAGAACAGGGTAACTACGAGCAGTACTTC. It encodes CASSQDREQGNYEQYF.

This chain connects TRBV11-2 to TRBJ2-7, with 12 bases aligning to TRBD2. V gave up 5 bases and J gave up 4 bases; unmatched junction bases: 3. The CDR3 runs 14 residues. Germline-derived CDR1 and CDR2 are SGHAT and FQNNGV. The CDR3 DNA reads TGTGCCAGCAGCCCGGGACTAGCGGGTTACGAGCAGTACTTC. Translation gives CASSPGLAGYEQYF.

This clone was counted a few times. The rearrangement links TRBV6-6 to TRBJ1-5, with 7 bases lining up with TRBD1. The CDR3 contains 14 residues. With V trimmed by 5 bases and J by 6 bases, 7 bases remained unmatched. Germline V gene data show CDR1 as MNHNY and CDR2 as SVGAGI (reference sequence). DNA for the CDR3: TGTGCCAGCAGTGACAGGGTGAGAACTCAGCCCCAGCATTTT. Translated: CASSDRVRTQPQHF.

The V gene is TRBV30, the J gene TRBJ2-7, with TRBD1 matching 11 bases. The germline CDR1 and CDR2 sequences are GTSNPN and SVGIG (reference sequence). The CDR3 totals 14 residues. The J segment lost 4 bases and the V segment lost 0 bases, leaving 2 bases of the junction unmatched. The CDR3 spells CAWSVGTGGYEQYF. CDR3 sequence (DNA): TGTGCCTGGAGTGTCGGGACAGGGGGGTACGAGCAGTACTTC. Full variable domain (missing parts from reference TRBV30 and TRBJ2-7): SQTIHQWPATLVQPVGSPLSLECTVEGTSNPNLYWYRQAAGRGLQLLFYSVGIGQISSEVPQNLSASRPQDRQFILSSKKLLLSDSGFYLCAWSVGTGGYEQYFGPGTRLTVT.

This clone has just one count. The V and J genes are TRBV6-1 and TRBJ1-5; 8 bases match TRBD1. The germline CDR1 and CDR2 sequences are MNHNS and SASEGT. Germline trimming cut 6 bases from V and 7 bases from J; bases unmatched to any gene: 8. This CDR3 has 14 residues. This CDR3 reads CASSAGQGEQPQHF. CDR3 in DNA: TGTGCCAGCAGCGCCGGACAGGGAGAACAGCCCCAGCATTTT.

The chain employs TRBV10-3 and TRBJ1-3; 7 nucleotides match TRBD1. The J segment lost 1 base and the V segment lost 6 bases, leaving 3 bases of the junction unmatched. Germline V lookup: CDR1 ENHRY, CDR2 SYGVKD. This CDR3 has 14 amino acids. The CDR3 DNA follows: TGTGCCATCAGAGACAGGGAGTCTGGAAACACCATATATTTT. Its translation: CAIRDRESGNTIYF.

The V and J genes are TRBV5-5 and TRBJ2-7; D perhaps matches TRBD2 (5 bases). Trimming removed 0 bases from V and 1 base from J, with 11 bases in between. This CDR3 has 15 residues. Per the germline V gene, CDR1 is SGHKS and CDR2 is YYEKEE (reference sequence). The CDR3 nucleotides read TGTGCCAGCAGCTTGGGTCCGGGATTGTCCTACGAGCAGTACTTC. It codes for CASSLGPGLSYEQYF.

Turning to this clone: The junction shows a germline mismatch at one end, possibly a read error. The chain links TRBV7-9 to TRBJ2-5; a weak D match, TRBD2 (5 bases). This CDR3 region has 16 residues. CDR1 and CDR2 (germline): SEHNR, FQNEAQ (reference sequence). The CDR3 sequence: CSSSLVRGLLQETQYF. The CDR3 region has the DNA TGTTCCAGCAGCTTAGTTCGTGGACTCCTCCAAGAGACCCAGTACTTC. Variable domain in full (rest from reference TRBV7-9 and TRBJ2-5): DTGVSQNPRHKITKRGQNVTFRCDPISEHNRLYWYRQTLGQGPEFLTYFQNEAQLEKSRLLSDRFSAERPKGSFSTLEIQRTEQGDSAMYLCSSSLVRGLLQETQYFGPGTRLLVL.

The chain recombines TRBV29-1 with TRBJ2-1; D is uncertain. Trimming shortened V by 3 bases and J by 2 bases, and 17 bases separated the two germline ends. The CDR3 is 16 residues long. Germline V gives CDR1 SQVTM, CDR2 ANQGSEA. The CDR3 DNA follows: TGCAGCGTTGAGCGCCACCGGTCCGTAGCCTACAATGAGCAGTTCTTC. Protein: CSVERHRSVAYNEQFF.

V usage is TRBV28 and J usage is TRBJ2-4; 9 bases fit TRBD1. CDR3 length equals 20 residues. The V and J ends lost 2 bases and 0 bases, in that order; junction bases with no gene match: 14. The germline CDR1 and CDR2 sequences are MDHEN and SYDVKM. The CDR3 sequence is CASSLTTGGNAKQAKNIQYF. CDR3 coding DNA: TGTGCCAGCAGTTTAACCACAGGGGGCAACGCAAAGCAAGCCAAAAACATTCAGTACTTC.

The V gene is TRBV7-9, the J gene TRBJ2-1, with 11 bases fitting TRBD2. The CDR3 sequence is 13 residues long. Germline V lookup: CDR1 SEHNR, CDR2 FQNEAQ (reference sequence). V shed 5 bases and J 9 bases; nucleotides not matched to a gene: 3. The DNA for the CDR3 is TGTGCCAGCAGCCCCGGGACTAGCGGTGAGCAGTTCTTC. This sequence encodes CASSPGTSGEQFF. The full variable domain, in which reference TRBV7-9 and TRBJ2-1 provide the parts outside the CDR3, is DTGVSQNPRHKITKRGQNVTFRCDPISEHNRLYWYRQTLGQGPEFLTYFQNEAQLEKSRLLSDRFSAERPKGSFSTLEIQRTEQGDSAMYLCASSPGTSGEQFFGPGTRLTVL.

In the case of this clone: At one end, the junction sequence differs from germline, possibly due to a read error. This chain links TRBV7-7 with TRBJ2-2; weak D call: TRBD1 (5 bases). Germline loops: CDR1 SSHAT, CDR2 FNYEAQ (reference sequence). The CDR3 contains 13 residues. The CDR3 coding sequence is TGTGCTAGCAGCCCCGAACCCAGGGAGGAGCTGTTTTTT. Encoded protein: CASSPEPREELFF. The complete variable domain, with remaining parts taken from reference TRBV7-7 and TRBJ2-2, reads GAGVSQSPRYKVTKRGQDVTLRCDPISSHATLYWYQQALGQGPEFLTYFNYEAQPDKSGLPSDRFSAERPEGSISTLTIQRTEQRDSAMYRCASSPEPREELFFGEGSRLTVL.

This clone was counted a single time. The rearrangement links TRBV28 to TRBJ1-5; 8 positions agree with TRBD1. The junction had 10 bases not matched to a gene; V was cut back by 2 bases and J by 4 bases. The germline CDR1 and CDR2 sequences are MDHEN and SYDVKM. The CDR3 extends over 17 amino acids. The CDR3 sequence is CASSLTGGKARNQPQHF. The CDR3 nucleotides are TGTGCCAGCAGTTTAACAGGGGGAAAAGCGAGGAATCAGCCCCAGCATTTT.

This clone was counted only a few times. In DNA form, the CDR3 reads TGTGCCAGCAGCGGGAGGGTAGCGGGGGGGTTCACAGATACGCAGTATTTT. It encodes CASSGRVAGGFTDTQYF. The J gene is TRBJ2-3, the V gene TRBV9, with 11 bases that match TRBD2. V shed 3 bases and J 2 bases; nucleotides not matched to a gene: 8. Germline-derived CDR1 and CDR2 are SGDLS and YYNGEE. This CDR3 contains 17 residues.

The chain combines TRBV30 with TRBJ2-1; TRBD2 might be the D (6 bases). Germline V gives CDR1 GTSNPN, CDR2 SVGIG (reference sequence). CDR3 length: 14 residues. V lost 0 bases, J lost 9 bases, and 15 bases lay in between. The chain's CDR3 is CAWSVGDSFGEQFF. The CDR3 DNA sequence: TGTGCCTGGAGTGTAGGGGACTCGTTCGGTGAGCAGTTCTTC.

V and J are TRBV5-4 and TRBJ2-2; D possibly corresponds to TRBD2 (7 bases). Trimming shortened V by 7 bases and J by 1 base, and 17 bases separated the two germline ends. Looked up from germline, CDR1 is SGHNT and CDR2 is YYREEE (reference sequence). The CDR3 sequence is 16 residues long. This CDR3 is CASGTGGLMNTGELFF. The CDR3 nucleotides are TGTGCCAGCGGAACGGGGGGCCTCATGAACACCGGGGAGCTGTTTTTT. The variable domain in full, with the rest retrieved from reference TRBV5-4 and TRBJ2-2, is ETGVTQSPTHLIKTRGQQVTLRCSSQSGHNTVSWYQQALGQGPQFIFQYYREEENGRGNFPPRFSGLQFPNYSSELNVNALELDDSALYLCASGTGGLMNTGELFFGEGSRLTVL.

The chain joins TRBV19 to TRBJ2-5, with no clear D. The ends were cut back, 0 bases at V and 4 bases at J, with 3 bases in the middle. Germline V gene sequence: CDR1 LNHDA, CDR2 SQIVND (reference sequence). The CDR3 consists of 12 residues. This CDR3 is CASSIDRETQYF. In DNA, the CDR3 is TGTGCCAGTAGTATAGACCGAGAGACCCAGTACTTC. Based on the CDR3 plus reference TRBV19 and TRBJ2-5, the full variable domain is DGGITQSPKYLFRKEGQNVTLSCEQNLNHDAMYWYRQDPGQGLRLIYYSQIVNDFQKGDIAEGYSVSREKKESFPLTVTSAQKNPTAFYLCASSIDRETQYFGPGTRLLVL.

This rearrangement joins TRBV7-6 to TRBJ2-6; 8 bases are shared with TRBD1. The V and J ends lost 5 bases and 2 bases, in that order; junction bases with no gene match: 8. The germline CDR1 and CDR2 sequences are SGHVS and FNYEAQ. The CDR3 has 17 amino acids. CDR3 loop: CASSPRLRGPGANVLTF. The CDR3 region has the DNA TGTGCCAGCAGCCCCAGACTCAGGGGGCCTGGGGCCAACGTCCTGACTTTC.

This chain joins TRBV7-3 and TRBJ2-1, with D tentatively TRBD2 (5 bases). The germline CDR1 and CDR2 sequences are SGHTA and FQGTGA. CDR3 length equals 15 residues. V was pared by 4 bases and J by 8 bases, with 18 bases between. The CDR3 DNA follows: TGTGCCAGCAGCTCCCGGCCCACTAGAGGCGATGAGCAGTTCTTC. It specifies CASSSRPTRGDEQFF.

CDR3 in DNA: TGTGCCAGCAGCCCTACATCCGCCCGGGGGAACGGCTACACCTTC. Translating it yields CASSPTSARGNGYTF. V and J are TRBV7-8 and TRBJ1-2, with D perhaps TRBD1 (5 bases). V shed 5 bases and J shed 8 bases, with 21 bases lying between them. From germline, CDR1 is SGHVS and CDR2 FQNEAQ. This CDR3 region has 15 residues.

The chain uses TRBV4-1 and TRBJ2-2; D gene unclear. This CDR3 spans 13 amino acids. Trimming shortened V by 5 bases and J by 1 base, and 5 bases separated the two germline ends. Germline V gene data show CDR1 as MGHRA and CDR2 as YSYEKL. The CDR3 is CASSSLNTGELFF. CDR3 DNA: TGCGCCAGCAGCTCCCTGAACACCGGGGAGCTGTTTTTT.

Comments on this clone: The germline gene is not matched at one end of the junction; a read error may be the cause. CDR3 coding DNA: TGTTCCAGCAGCTTAGGGGCAGTGAACACCGGGGAGCTGTTTTTT. This codes for CSSSLGAVNTGELFF. The chain recombines TRBV7-9 with TRBJ2-2, with D perhaps matching TRBD1 (5 bases). CDR3 length: 15 residues. Germline loops: CDR1 SEHNR, CDR2 FQNEAQ (reference sequence).

Turning to this clone: The junction shows a germline mismatch at one end, possibly a read error. V and J are TRBV5-8 and TRBJ2-5; TRBD1 aligns across 9 bases. In germline, CDR1 is SGHTS, CDR2 YDEGEE. The CDR3 is 14 amino acids. The DNA for the CDR3 is TGTGCCGGCAGCTTGGACAGGGGTTCAGAGACCCAGTACTTC. Translating gives CAGSLDRGSETQYF.